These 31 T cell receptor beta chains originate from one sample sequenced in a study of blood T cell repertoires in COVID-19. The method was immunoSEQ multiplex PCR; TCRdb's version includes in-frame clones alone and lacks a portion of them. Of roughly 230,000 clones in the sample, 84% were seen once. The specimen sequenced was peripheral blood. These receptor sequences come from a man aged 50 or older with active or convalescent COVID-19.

CDR3 sequence: CASSLGHPSTDTQYF. In DNA, the CDR3 is TGTGCCAGCAGCTTAGGGCACCCTAGCACAGATACGCAGTATTTT. The chain joins TRBV7-2 to TRBJ2-3, with no clear D. The V gene's germline CDR1 is SGHTA and CDR2 FQGNSA. This CDR3 region has 15 residues. V was cut by 1 base and J by 0 bases, with 8 bases left in between.

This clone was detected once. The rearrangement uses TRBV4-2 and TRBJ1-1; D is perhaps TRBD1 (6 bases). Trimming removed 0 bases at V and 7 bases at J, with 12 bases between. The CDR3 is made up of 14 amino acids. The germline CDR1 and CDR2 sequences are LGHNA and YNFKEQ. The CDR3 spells CASSQETGRGEAFF. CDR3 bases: TGTGCCAGCAGCCAAGAAACAGGGAGGGGTGAAGCTTTCTTT.

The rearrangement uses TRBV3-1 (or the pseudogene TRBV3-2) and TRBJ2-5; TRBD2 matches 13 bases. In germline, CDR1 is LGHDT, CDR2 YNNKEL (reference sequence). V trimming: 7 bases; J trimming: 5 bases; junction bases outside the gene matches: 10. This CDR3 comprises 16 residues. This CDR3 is CASTPLAGGPGETQYF. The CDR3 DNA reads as TGTGCCAGCACCCCACTAGCGGGGGGGCCGGGGGAGACCCAGTACTTC.

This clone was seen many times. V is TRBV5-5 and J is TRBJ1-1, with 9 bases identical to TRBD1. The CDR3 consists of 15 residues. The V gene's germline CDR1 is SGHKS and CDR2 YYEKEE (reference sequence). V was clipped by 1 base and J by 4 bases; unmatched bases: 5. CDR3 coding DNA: TGTGCCAGCAGCTTGTTTACAGGGGGCGTCACTGAAGCTTTCTTT. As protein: CASSLFTGGVTEAFF. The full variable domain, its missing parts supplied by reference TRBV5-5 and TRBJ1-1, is DAGVTQSPTHLIKTRGQQVTLRCSPISGHKSVSWYQQVLGQGPQFIFQYYEKEERGRGNFPDRFSARQFPNYSSELNVNALLLGDSALYLCASSLFTGGVTEAFFGQGTRLTVV.

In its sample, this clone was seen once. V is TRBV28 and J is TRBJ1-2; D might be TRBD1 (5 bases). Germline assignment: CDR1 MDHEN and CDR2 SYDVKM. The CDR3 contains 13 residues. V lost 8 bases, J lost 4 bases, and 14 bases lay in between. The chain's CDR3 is CASGTQAIYGYTF. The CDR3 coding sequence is TGTGCCAGCGGCACACAGGCAATCTATGGCTACACCTTC.

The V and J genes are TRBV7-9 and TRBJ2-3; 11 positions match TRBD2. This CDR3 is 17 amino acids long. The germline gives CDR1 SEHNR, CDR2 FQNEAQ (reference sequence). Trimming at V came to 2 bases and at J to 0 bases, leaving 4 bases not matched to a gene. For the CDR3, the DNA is TGTGCCAGCAGCTTACTCCTAGCGGGGGGTAGCACAGATACGCAGTATTTT. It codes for CASSLLLAGGSTDTQYF.

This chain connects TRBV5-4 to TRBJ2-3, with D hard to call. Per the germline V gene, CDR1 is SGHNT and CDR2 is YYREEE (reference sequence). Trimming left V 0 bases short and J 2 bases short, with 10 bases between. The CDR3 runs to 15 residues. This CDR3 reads CASSLALADTDTQYF. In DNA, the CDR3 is TGTGCCAGCAGCTTGGCCCTGGCCGACACAGATACGCAGTATTTT.

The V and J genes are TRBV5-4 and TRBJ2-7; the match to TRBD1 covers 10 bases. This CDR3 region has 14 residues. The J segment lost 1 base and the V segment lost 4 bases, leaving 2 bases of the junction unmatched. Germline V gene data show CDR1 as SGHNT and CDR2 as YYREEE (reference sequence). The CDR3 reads CASSQGQGSYEQYF. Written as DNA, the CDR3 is TGTGCCAGCAGCCAGGGACAGGGGTCCTACGAGCAGTACTTC.

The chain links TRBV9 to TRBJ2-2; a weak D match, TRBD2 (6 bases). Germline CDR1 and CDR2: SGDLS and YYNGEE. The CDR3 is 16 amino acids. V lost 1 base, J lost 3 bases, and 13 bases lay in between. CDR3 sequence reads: CASSVSARGHTGELFF. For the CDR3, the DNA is TGTGCCAGCAGCGTATCGGCGCGGGGTCACACCGGGGAGCTGTTTTTT.

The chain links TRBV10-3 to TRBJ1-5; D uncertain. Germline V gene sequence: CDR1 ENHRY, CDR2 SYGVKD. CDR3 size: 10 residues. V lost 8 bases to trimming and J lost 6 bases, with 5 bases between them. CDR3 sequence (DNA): TGTGCCATCCTCAGTCAGCCCCAGCATTTT. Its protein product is CAILSQPQHF.

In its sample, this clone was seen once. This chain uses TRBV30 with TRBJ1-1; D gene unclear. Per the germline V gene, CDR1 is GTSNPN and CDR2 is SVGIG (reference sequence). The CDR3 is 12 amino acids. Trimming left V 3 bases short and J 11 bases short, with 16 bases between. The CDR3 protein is CAWRVGLLGAFF. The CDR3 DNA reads TGTGCCTGGAGGGTAGGACTTCTCGGGGCTTTCTTT.

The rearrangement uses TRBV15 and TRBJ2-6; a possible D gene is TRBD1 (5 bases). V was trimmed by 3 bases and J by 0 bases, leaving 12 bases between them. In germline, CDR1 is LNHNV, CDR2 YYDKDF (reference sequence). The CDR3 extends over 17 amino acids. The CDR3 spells CATSRPDRNSGANVLTF. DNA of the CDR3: TGTGCCACCAGCAGGCCCGACAGAAACTCTGGGGCCAACGTCCTGACTTTC.

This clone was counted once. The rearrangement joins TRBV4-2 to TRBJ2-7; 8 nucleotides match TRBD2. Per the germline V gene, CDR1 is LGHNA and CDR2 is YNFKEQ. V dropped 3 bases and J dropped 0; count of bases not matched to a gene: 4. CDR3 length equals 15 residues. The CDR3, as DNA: TGTGCCAGCAGCCAGAGAGCGGGGGCCTCCTACGAGCAGTACTTC. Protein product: CASSQRAGASYEQYF.

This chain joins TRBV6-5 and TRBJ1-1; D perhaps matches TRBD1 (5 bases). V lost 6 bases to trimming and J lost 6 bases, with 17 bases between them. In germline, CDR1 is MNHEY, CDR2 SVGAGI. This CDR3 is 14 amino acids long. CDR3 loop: CASSFETENSEAFF. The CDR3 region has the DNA TGTGCCAGCAGCTTCGAGACAGAAAATTCTGAAGCTTTCTTT.

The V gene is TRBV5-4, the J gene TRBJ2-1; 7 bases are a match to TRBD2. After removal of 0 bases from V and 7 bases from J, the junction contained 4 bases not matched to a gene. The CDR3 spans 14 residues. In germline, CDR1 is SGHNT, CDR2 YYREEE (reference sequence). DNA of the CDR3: TGTGCCAGCAGCTTGGGGGGGGGACGGAATGAGCAGTTCTTC. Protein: CASSLGGGRNEQFF.

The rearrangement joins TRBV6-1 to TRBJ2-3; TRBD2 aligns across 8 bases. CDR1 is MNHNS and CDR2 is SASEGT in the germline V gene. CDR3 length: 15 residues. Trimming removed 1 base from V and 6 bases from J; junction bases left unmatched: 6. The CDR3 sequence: CASSEVAGPPDTQYF. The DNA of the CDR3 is TGTGCCAGCAGTGAAGTAGCGGGGCCACCGGATACGCAGTATTTT.

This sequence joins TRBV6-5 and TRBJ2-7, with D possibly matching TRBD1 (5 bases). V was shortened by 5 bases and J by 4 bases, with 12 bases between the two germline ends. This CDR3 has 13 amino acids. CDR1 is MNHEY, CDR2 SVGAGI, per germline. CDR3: CASSRNRIYEQYF. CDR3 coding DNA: TGTGCCAGCAGTAGAAACAGGATATACGAGCAGTACTTC.

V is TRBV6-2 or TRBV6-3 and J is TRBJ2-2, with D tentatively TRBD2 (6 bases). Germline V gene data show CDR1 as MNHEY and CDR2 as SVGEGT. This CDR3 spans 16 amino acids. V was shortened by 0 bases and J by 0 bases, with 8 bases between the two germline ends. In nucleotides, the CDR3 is TGTGCCAGCAGTTACTCAGGACTAACGAACACCGGGGAGCTGTTTTTT. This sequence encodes CASSYSGLTNTGELFF.

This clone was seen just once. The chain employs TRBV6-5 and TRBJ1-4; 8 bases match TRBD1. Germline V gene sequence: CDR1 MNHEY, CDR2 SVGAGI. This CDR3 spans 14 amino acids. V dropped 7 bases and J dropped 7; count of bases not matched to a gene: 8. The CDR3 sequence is CASNFDRGLEKLFF. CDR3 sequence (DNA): TGTGCCAGCAACTTCGACAGGGGTCTTGAAAAACTGTTTTTT.

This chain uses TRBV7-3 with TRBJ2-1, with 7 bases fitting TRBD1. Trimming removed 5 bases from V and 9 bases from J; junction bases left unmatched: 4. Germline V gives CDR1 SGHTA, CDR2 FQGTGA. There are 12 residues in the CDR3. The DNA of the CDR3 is TGTGCCAGCAGCGCCGACAGGGTTGAGCAGTTCTTC. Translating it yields CASSADRVEQFF.

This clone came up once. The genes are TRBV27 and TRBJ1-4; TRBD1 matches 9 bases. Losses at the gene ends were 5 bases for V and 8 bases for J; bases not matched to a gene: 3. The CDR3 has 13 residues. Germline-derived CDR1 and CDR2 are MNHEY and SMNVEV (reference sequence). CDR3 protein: CASSRDRAEKLFF. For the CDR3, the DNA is TGTGCCAGCAGTAGGGACAGGGCCGAAAAACTGTTTTTT. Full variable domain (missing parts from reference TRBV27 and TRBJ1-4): EAQVTQNPRYLITVTGKKLTVTCSQNMNHEYMSWYRQDPGLGLRQIYYSMNVEVTDKGDVPEGYKVSRKEKRNFPLILESPSPNQTSLYFCASSRDRAEKLFFGSGTQLSVL.

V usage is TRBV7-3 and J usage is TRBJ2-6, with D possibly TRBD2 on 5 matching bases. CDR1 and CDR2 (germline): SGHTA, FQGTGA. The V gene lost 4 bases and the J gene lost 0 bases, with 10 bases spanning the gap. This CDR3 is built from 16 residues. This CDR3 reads CASSSPGDSGANVLTF. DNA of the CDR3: TGTGCCAGCAGCTCCCCCGGGGACTCTGGGGCCAACGTCCTGACTTTC.

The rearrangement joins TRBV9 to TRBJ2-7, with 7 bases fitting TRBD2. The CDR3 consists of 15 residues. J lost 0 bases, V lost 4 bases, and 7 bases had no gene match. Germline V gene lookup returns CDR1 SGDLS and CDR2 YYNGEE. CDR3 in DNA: TGTGCCAGCAGCCTAGCCTGGGACTACTCCTACGAGCAGTACTTC. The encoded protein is CASSLAWDYSYEQYF.

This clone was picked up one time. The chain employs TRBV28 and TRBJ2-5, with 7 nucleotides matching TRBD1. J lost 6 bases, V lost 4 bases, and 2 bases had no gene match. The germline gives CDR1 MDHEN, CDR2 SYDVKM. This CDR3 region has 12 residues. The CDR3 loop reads CASSSTGQTQYF. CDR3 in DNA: TGTGCCAGCAGTTCGACAGGGCAGACCCAGTACTTC.

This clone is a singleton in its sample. CDR3 sequence (DNA): TGTGCCAGCAGCGTAGCTGGGACAGGGACTTTGAACACTGAAGCTTTCTTT. Encoded protein: CASSVAGTGTLNTEAFF. The rearrangement joins TRBV9 to TRBJ1-1; 9 positions match TRBD1. V dropped 0 bases and J dropped 0; count of bases not matched to a gene: 6. CDR3 size: 17 residues. Germline CDR1 and CDR2: SGDLS and YYNGEE.

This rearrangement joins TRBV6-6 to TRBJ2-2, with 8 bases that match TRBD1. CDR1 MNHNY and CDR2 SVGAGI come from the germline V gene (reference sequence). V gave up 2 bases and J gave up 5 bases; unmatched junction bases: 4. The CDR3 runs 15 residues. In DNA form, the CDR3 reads TGTGCCAGCAGTTACGCCGGGACAGGAACCGGGGAGCTGTTTTTT. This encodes CASSYAGTGTGELFF.

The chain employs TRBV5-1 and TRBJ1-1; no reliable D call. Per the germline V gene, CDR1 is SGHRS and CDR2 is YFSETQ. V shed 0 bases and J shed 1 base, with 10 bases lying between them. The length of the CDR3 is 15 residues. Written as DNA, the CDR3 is TGCGCCAGCAGCTTGGGGGCGAGTGGGAACACTGAAGCTTTCTTT. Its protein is CASSLGASGNTEAFF. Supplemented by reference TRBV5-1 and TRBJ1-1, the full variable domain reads KAGVTQTPRYLIKTRGQQVTLSCSPISGHRSVSWYQQTPGQGLQFLFEYFSETQRNKGNFPGRFSGRQFSNSRSEMNVSTLELGDSALYLCASSLGASGNTEAFFGQGTRLTVV.

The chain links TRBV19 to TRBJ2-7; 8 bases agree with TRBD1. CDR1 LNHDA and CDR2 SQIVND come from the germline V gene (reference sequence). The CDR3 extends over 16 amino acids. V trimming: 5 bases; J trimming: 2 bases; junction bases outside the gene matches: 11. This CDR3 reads CASSPRQGRRTYEQYF. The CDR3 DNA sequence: TGTGCCAGTAGTCCTAGACAGGGGCGAAGGACCTACGAGCAGTACTTC.

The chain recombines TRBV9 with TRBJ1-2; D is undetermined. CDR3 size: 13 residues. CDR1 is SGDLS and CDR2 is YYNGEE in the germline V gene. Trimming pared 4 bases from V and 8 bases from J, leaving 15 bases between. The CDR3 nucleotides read TGTGCCAGCAGCTCCCGATGGGCCAGGGGCTACACCTTC. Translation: CASSSRWARGYTF.

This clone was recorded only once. The CDR3 reads CAWDRLGGQSGELFF. DNA for the CDR3: TGTGCCTGGGATCGACTCGGAGGCCAGTCCGGGGAGCTGTTTTTT. The chain employs TRBV30 and TRBJ2-2; the D gene is possibly TRBD2 (5 bases). Trimming pared 5 bases from V and 6 bases from J, leaving 19 bases between. CDR1 GTSNPN and CDR2 SVGIG come from the germline V gene (reference sequence). The CDR3 covers 15 residues.

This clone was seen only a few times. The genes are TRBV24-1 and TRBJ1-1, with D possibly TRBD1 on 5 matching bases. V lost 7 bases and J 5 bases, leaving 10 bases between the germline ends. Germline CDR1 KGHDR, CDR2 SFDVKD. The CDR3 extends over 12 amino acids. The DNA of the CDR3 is TGTGCCACCAGAGGGGTAGGGACTGAAGCTTTCTTT. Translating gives CATRGVGTEAFF.